This TCR beta chain stems from a study of T cell responses to AZD1222 COVID-19 vaccine. CDR1 MDHEN and CDR2 SYDVKM come from the germline V gene. The junction had 14 bases not matched to a gene; V was cut back by 4 bases and J by 6 bases. The CDR3 is 17 residues long. Study-level results: Donors were mostly white British, more females; clonal diversity possibly underestimated. CD4 TCRs covered the whole spike, strongest at regions 160-218 and 743-854. Just 5 to 7 people given AZD1222 tested seropositive at baseline. Spike-specific TCR breadth and depth rose after two AZD1222 doses.

The table came from immunoSEQ multiplex PCR; TCRdb's copy has only in-frame clones and leaves some out. This repertoire shows just over 70,000 clones, roughly 85% found once; its top ten account for roughly 22%. Turning to this clone: What it binds is unknown.

This clonotype was obtained from an adult in good health. The rearrangement uses TRBV28 and TRBJ2-2; 7 nucleotides match TRBD1. The sequencing here drew on peripheral blood, taken on day 0 of AZD1222 vaccination. The CDR3 DNA follows: TGTGCCAGCAGTTCAGGGAAGATGGACAGGTTTCCCGGGGAGCTGTTTTTT. Protein product: CASSSGKMDRFPGELFF.